Below, 7 T cell receptor beta chains from the same sample are listed, as sequenced in a study of T cell repertoires in cytomegalovirus infection. TCRdb used MiXCR to reprocess the reads, holding one entry per CDR3 protein. The data hold 100,000 or so distinct CDR3 sequences, with about 22% observed a single time. Input material: CD8+ T cells from PBMCs. All receptors come from a human donor in good health (CMV status not recorded). Some clones in this sample may be carry-over from other donors' samples.

The chain has TRBV23-1 and TRBJ1-5, with a possible D match to TRBD1 (6 bases). TRBV23-1 belongs to the ORF category, with a function that is uncertain. V shed 2 bases and J shed 3 bases, with 17 bases lying between them. This CDR3 contains 17 residues. The CDR3 is CASSQRTGRKDNQPQHF. The CDR3 nucleotides are TGCGCCAGCAGTCAACGCACAGGGAGAAAGGACAATCAGCCCCAGCATTTT.

This clonotype has only one observation. This may come from a read error, since a much larger clone is one base off. The V call is TRBV18, the J call TRBJ2-1; either TRBD1 or TRBD2 may supply D (5 bases each). Germline values: CDR1 KGHSH, CDR2 LQKENI. The length of the CDR3 is 14 residues. Trimming pared 4 bases from V and 5 bases from J, leaving 12 bases between. The CDR3 bases are TGTGCCAGCTCACAGCGGACAAAAGACAATGAGCAGTTCTTC. It is translated as CASSQRTKDNEQFF. Full variable domain (rest looked up from reference TRBV18 and TRBJ2-1): NAGVMQNPRHLVRRRGQEARLRCSPMKGHSHVYWYRQLPEEGLKFMVYLQKENIIDESGMPKERFSAEFPKEGPSILRIQQVVRGDSAAYFCASSQRTKDNEQFFGPGTRLTVL.

This clonotype occurred a few times. The V and J genes are TRBV9 and TRBJ2-7; perhaps D is TRBD1 or TRBD2 (6 bases each). The CDR3 spans 14 residues. The germline V gene has CDR1 SGDLS and CDR2 YYNGEE. V lost 1 base and J 5 bases, leaving 13 bases between the germline ends. The CDR3 loop reads CASSVTGRDDEQYF. CDR3 DNA: TGTGCCAGCAGCGTAACAGGGCGGGACGACGAGCAGTACTTC.

This clonotype has ten or more counts. The gene calls are TRBV7-8 and TRBJ1-1; tentative D call: TRBD1 (5 bases). Germline assignment: CDR1 SGHVS and CDR2 FQNEAQ. The CDR3 loop spans 14 amino acids. Trimming removed 2 bases from V and 7 bases from J, with 14 bases in between. The CDR3 sequence: CASSLLTPGREAFF. The CDR3, as DNA: TGTGCCAGCAGCTTACTGACCCCGGGACGTGAAGCTTTCTTT.

This chain links TRBV27 with TRBJ2-1; no clear D gene. Trimming removed 11 bases at V and 4 bases at J, with 15 bases between. In germline, CDR1 is MNHEY, CDR2 SMNVEV (reference sequence). The CDR3 extends over 13 amino acids. Here the CDR3 reads CASGLSSYNEQFF. The CDR3 nucleotides read TGTGCCTCGGGCCTAAGTTCTTACAATGAGCAGTTCTTC.

This chain uses TRBV7-3 with TRBJ2-7; a weak D match, TRBD1 (5 bases). The CDR3 runs 12 residues. Germline V CDR1 and CDR2: SGHTA, FQGTGA. V was shortened by 6 bases and J by 9 bases, with 15 bases between the two germline ends. CDR3: CASSPDSSWQYF. Written as DNA, the CDR3 is TGTGCCAGCAGTCCAGACAGTTCATGGCAGTACTTC.

This clonotype has only a few counts. The chain uses TRBV18 and TRBJ2-6, with a tentative D call TRBD2 (5 bases). Germline assignment: CDR1 KGHSH and CDR2 LQKENI. This CDR3 contains 15 residues. V shed 3 bases and J shed 4 bases, with 10 bases lying between them. CDR3 DNA sequence: TGTGCCAGCTCACCGGACGGGGTCGGGGCCAACGTCCTGACTTTC. This sequence encodes CASSPDGVGANVLTF.